This TCR beta chain was retrieved from a study of immune heterogeneity within non-small cell lung tumors. Study-wide context: In total, the tumors were 4 squamous cell carcinomas, some ten non-squamous carcinomas and 1 not otherwise specified.

The CDR3 is 14 residues long. V gave up 6 bases and J gave up 7 bases; unmatched junction bases: 13. From germline, CDR1 is DFQATT and CDR2 SNEGSKA (reference sequence). Per sample, about 610 ng of bulk tumor genomic DNA was the template used. Widely spaced biopsies, several per primary tumor, were obtained at surgery. These patients got curative surgery after being newly diagnosed with untreated non-small cell lung cancer. Samples were obtained from newly diagnosed non-small cell lung cancer patients who were having surgery with curative intent. Overall study findings and caveats: Dominant CDR3 beta clonotypes repeated across a patient's tumor loci, while different loci held unique high-frequency clones. The high-frequency T-cell receptor beta clonotypes mostly did not match up between individual patients.

In this sample, this clonotype is medium-sized. Its specificity is not known. In a multiplex PCR, 32 V and 13 J primers amplified TCR beta CDR3. Via MiXCR, TCRdb re-called the multiplex PCR reads, giving one row per CDR3 protein. Among 30,000 to 40,000 distinct CDR3 sequences, 25% to 30% were seen once, and the ten largest hold almost 4%. Sequences were obtained from lung tumor tissue. This receptor was identified in a man aged 40-55 years with non-small cell lung cancer. This rearrangement joins TRBV20-1 to TRBJ2-7; 9 nucleotides match TRBD1. CDR3 amino acids: CSATVQGAQGEQYF. The CDR3 nucleotides are TGCAGTGCAACCGTACAGGGGGCTCAAGGTGAGCAGTACTTC.